The entry below describes one T cell receptor (beta chain). Its specificity is unknown. TCRdb's copy holds only in-frame clones and misses some; the assay was immunoSEQ multiplex PCR. Of approximately 10,000 clones in the sample, less than 90% were seen once. This record comes from a study of STAT3 mutations in large granular lymphocyte leukemia. Study in general: Over half of T-LGLL patients had one or more immunosuppressive regimens.

With 7 bases removed from V and 1 base from J, the gap between germline ends came to 17 bases. This CDR3 is built from 17 residues. CDR1 is LGHNT and CDR2 is FRNRAP in the germline V gene. Findings and limits, study-wide: In some patients, a small highly pathogenic clone possibly went undetected. Every T-LGLL patient had at least one immunodominant TCRbeta clonotype. After therapy, about 30% of the 18 patients switched clonotypes, all new clones STAT3 wild type. In several patients, dominant TCR clone burden exceeded STAT3 mutant burden, suggesting STAT3 mutation arose secondarily.

Sequencing input: peripheral blood mononuclear cells. The TCR originated in a man older than 75 with T-cell large granular lymphocyte leukemia. Some clones in this sample may be carry-over from other donors' samples. V gene TRBV12-5 combines with J gene TRBJ2-6, with TRBD2 as a possible D gene (6 bases). The CDR3 protein is CASVGDWGRSGANVLTF. CDR3 coding DNA: TGTGCTAGTGTGGGGGACTGGGGAAGGTCTGGGGCCAACGTCCTGACTTTC.